This entry lists 19 T cell receptor beta chains sequenced from one sample in a study of resident and recirculating memory T cells in vitiligo. Measured with immunoSEQ multiplex PCR; TCRdb has only the in-frame clones, and not every one. The sample has more than 70,000 clones, just over 90% seen once. Material for sequencing was blood. The receptors originated from a male donor with vitiligo.

The CDR3 DNA sequence: TGCGCCAGCAGCTTGCGGACTAGCGGGAGCCCAGATACGCAGTATTTT. Protein: CASSLRTSGSPDTQYF. The genes are TRBV5-1 and TRBJ2-3; 13 positions agree with TRBD2. This CDR3 is 16 amino acids long. Germline loops: CDR1 SGHRS, CDR2 YFSETQ. The V gene end was trimmed by 1 base and the J gene end by 4 bases; junction bases not matched to a gene: 3.

J is TRBJ2-1 and V is TRBV5-4; 13 bases match TRBD2. Germline V gene lookup returns CDR1 SGHNT and CDR2 YYREEE (reference sequence). Unmatched junction bases numbered 5, after V lost 4 bases and J lost 7 bases. The CDR3 spans 15 residues. The CDR3 sequence is CASSGTSGKGNEQFF. The CDR3 region has the DNA TGTGCCAGCAGCGGGACTAGCGGGAAGGGGAATGAGCAGTTCTTC. The whole variable domain, remainder taken from reference TRBV5-4 and TRBJ2-1, is ETGVTQSPTHLIKTRGQQVTLRCSSQSGHNTVSWYQQALGQGPQFIFQYYREEENGRGNFPPRFSGLQFPNYSSELNVNALELDDSALYLCASSGTSGKGNEQFFGPGTRLTVL.

This chain connects TRBV18 to TRBJ1-1; 8 bases match TRBD1. V gave up 2 bases and J gave up 5 bases; unmatched junction bases: 16. CDR1 and CDR2 (germline): KGHSH, LQKENI. This CDR3 has 18 residues. CDR3 DNA sequence: TGTGCCAGCTCACCAACCGGGACAGGCCCTAGGACTGGGACTGAAGCTTTCTTT. Translated, it gives CASSPTGTGPRTGTEAFF.

This clone was seen just once. The V gene is TRBV9, the J gene TRBJ2-3; 7 nucleotides line up with TRBD2. The CDR3 extends over 17 amino acids. Germline CDR1 reads SGDLS; CDR2 reads YYNGEE. Unmatched junction bases numbered 8, after V lost 1 base and J lost 0 bases. The CDR3 bases are TGTGCCAGCAGCGTATGGGCGGGGGACCCTAGCACAGATACGCAGTATTTT. This sequence encodes CASSVWAGDPSTDTQYF.

The V call is TRBV19, the J call TRBJ2-7, with D possibly matching TRBD1 (6 bases). Trimming stripped 4 bases from V and 3 bases from J, with 10 bases between. CDR1 LNHDA and CDR2 SQIVND come from the germline V gene (reference sequence). The CDR3 consists of 13 residues. CDR3 in amino acids: CASSTQGSYEQYF. In DNA form, the CDR3 reads TGTGCCAGTAGTACACAGGGCAGCTACGAGCAGTACTTC.

This clone has a single count. This chain uses TRBV10-1 with TRBJ1-5; 7 bases fit TRBD1. V lost 9 bases to trimming and J lost 5 bases; unmatched junction nucleotides: 7. The CDR3 loop spans 13 amino acids. Germline V CDR1 and CDR2: WNHNN, SYGVQD (reference sequence). CDR3 sequence (DNA): TGCGCCAGTACGGCGACAGGGTATCAGCCCCAGCATTTT. This translates into CASTATGYQPQHF.

The chain employs TRBV27 and TRBJ2-7, with 7 bases fitting TRBD1. V lost 3 bases and J lost 3; bases outside the gene matches: 8. CDR3 length equals 15 residues. From germline, CDR1 is MNHEY and CDR2 SMNVEV (reference sequence). The CDR3 loop is CASSFPAGGIYEQYF. The CDR3 DNA reads TGTGCCAGCAGTTTCCCGGCAGGGGGTATCTACGAGCAGTACTTC.

The chain combines TRBV18 with TRBJ2-4; 10 bases are a match to TRBD1. The germline V gene encodes CDR1 KGHSH and CDR2 LQKENI. The CDR3 is 16 residues long. The trim removed 5 bases at V and 12 bases at J, leaving 16 bases unmatched. The CDR3 DNA sequence: TGTGCCAGCTCAGCATCTACCGGGACAGGGGAATTTGCTCAGTACTTC. Its protein product is CASSASTGTGEFAQYF.

The V and J genes are TRBV6-5 and TRBJ2-1; TRBD1 matches 8 bases. Trimming took 0 bases from V and 3 from J; bases not matched to a gene: 4. CDR1 and CDR2 (germline): MNHEY, SVGAGI. The CDR3 is made up of 16 amino acids. CDR3 sequence reads: CASSYSTGEVYNEQFF. In nucleotides, the CDR3 is TGTGCCAGCAGTTACTCGACAGGGGAGGTCTACAATGAGCAGTTCTTC.

This clone was seen only a few times. V gene TRBV27 combines with J gene TRBJ2-1; 13 bases map to TRBD2. CDR3 length: 12 amino acids. The germline V gene encodes CDR1 MNHEY and CDR2 SMNVEV (reference sequence). Germline trimming cut 11 bases from V and 7 bases from J; bases unmatched to any gene: 2. The CDR3 sequence is CAPGLAGNEQFF. DNA for the CDR3: TGTGCCCCGGGACTAGCGGGAAATGAGCAGTTCTTC.

The CDR3: CASSPLTSGRAKTNEQFF. The CDR3 DNA is TGTGCCAGCAGCCCCTTGACTAGCGGGAGGGCCAAAACCAATGAGCAGTTCTTC. V and J are TRBV11-3 and TRBJ2-1, with TRBD2 identical over 14 bases. This CDR3 is built from 18 residues. V dropped 5 bases and J dropped 6; count of bases not matched to a gene: 12. Germline CDR1 is SGHNT and CDR2 is YENEEA.

The rearrangement uses TRBV28 and TRBJ1-2; 10 bases align to TRBD1. The junction had 5 bases not matched to a gene; V was cut back by 3 bases and J by 4 bases. Germline CDR1 is MDHEN and CDR2 is SYDVKM. The CDR3 length is 15 residues. The CDR3 here is CASSLTGGWGYGYTF. The CDR3, as DNA: TGTGCCAGCAGTTTGACAGGGGGCTGGGGCTATGGCTACACCTTC.

The chain links TRBV5-1 to TRBJ2-5; 9 bases are shared with TRBD2. The V gene end was trimmed by 3 bases and the J gene end by 3 bases; junction bases not matched to a gene: 3. The CDR3 sequence is 14 residues long. From germline, CDR1 is SGHRS and CDR2 YFSETQ. The CDR3 DNA is TGCGCCAGCAGCTGGGCTAGCGGGGAAGAGACCCAGTACTTC. Amino acid sequence: CASSWASGEETQYF.

The chain employs TRBV10-3 and TRBJ2-7; 11 bases are shared with TRBD2. V dropped 2 bases and J dropped 2; count of bases not matched to a gene: 2. The CDR3 contains 15 residues. Germline values: CDR1 ENHRY, CDR2 SYGVKD. DNA for the CDR3: TGTGCCATCAGTGAGCTAGCGGGAGGCCCCTACGAGCAGTACTTC. It codes for CAISELAGGPYEQYF.

The CDR3 coding sequence is TGTGCCAGCAGCCCCTGGCAGTTGGAGACCCAGTACTTC. It encodes CASSPWQLETQYF. The chain employs TRBV6-5 and TRBJ2-5; no clear D gene. This CDR3 is built from 13 residues. In germline, CDR1 is MNHEY, CDR2 SVGAGI. The V gene lost 6 bases and the J gene lost 5 bases, with 13 bases spanning the gap.

This chain uses TRBV21-1 with TRBJ1-2; TRBD1 is the table's D call, not checked against the DNA. TRBV21-1 has pseudogene status. CDR3 size: 13 residues. CDR3 sequence reads: CATQTGANYGYTF. As DNA, the CDR3 is TGTGCCACTCAGACAGGGGCTAACTATGGCTACACCTTC.

V and J are TRBV5-4 and TRBJ1-2, with D maybe TRBD1 (5 bases). Germline values: CDR1 SGHNT, CDR2 YYREEE (reference sequence). There are 14 residues in the CDR3. V lost 5 bases and J 6 bases, leaving 17 bases between the germline ends. The CDR3 nucleotides read TGTGCCAGCAGACTTATAGGGGCGGGGCATGGCTACACCTTC. It yields the protein CASRLIGAGHGYTF. Variable domain in full (rest from reference TRBV5-4 and TRBJ1-2): ETGVTQSPTHLIKTRGQQVTLRCSSQSGHNTVSWYQQALGQGPQFIFQYYREEENGRGNFPPRFSGLQFPNYSSELNVNALELDDSALYLCASRLIGAGHGYTFGSGTRLTVV.

This chain's CDR3 is CASSLEEKRTF. In nucleotides, the CDR3 is TGTGCCAGCAGCTTAGAGGAGAAGCGGACCTTC. The V and J genes are TRBV7-9 and TRBJ1-2, with unresolved D. The V end lost 1 base, the J end lost 14 bases, and 11 bases lay between the germline ends. Germline V lookup: CDR1 SEHNR, CDR2 FQNEAQ (reference sequence). The CDR3 is 11 residues long.

V gene TRBV28 combines with J gene TRBJ2-7; no clear D gene. The V gene lost 8 bases and the J gene lost 2 bases, with 4 bases spanning the gap. Germline V lookup: CDR1 MDHEN, CDR2 SYDVKM. The CDR3 contains 10 residues. CDR3 sequence (DNA): TGTGCCAGCGGGCCCTACGAGCAGTACTTC. Amino acid sequence: CASGPYEQYF.